The clone carrying this T cell receptor (beta chain) was observed once. Its specificity is unknown. This record belongs to a study of T-cell memory formation after mild COVID-19. Study-wide points: Contracting clones, day 15 to 85, had balanced CD4/CD8, and later expanders favored CD4+. Clonal second-wave expansions that peaked on day 37 had unconfirmed SARS-CoV-2 specificity.

TCRdb reprocessed the 5' RACE reads with MiXCR, giving one entry per CDR3 protein. Seen here are roughly 150,000 distinct CDR3 sequences, almost 25% observed once, and the top ten hold roughly a quarter. This clonotype originated in an adult woman who had mild COVID-19 (a few samples of this study predate the infection). Cell type and time point are not known. The sample comprised PBMCs or a T cell subset sorted from them (not recorded which).

The CDR3: CASSSGTLGDTQYF. CDR3 nucleotide sequence: TGTGCCAGCAGCTCCGGGACATTGGGGGATACGCAGTATTTT. The genes are TRBV7-9 and TRBJ2-3; a possible D gene is TRBD1 (6 bases). There are 14 residues in the CDR3. The germline CDR1 and CDR2 sequences are SEHNR and FQNEAQ (reference sequence). With 4 bases removed from V and 6 bases from J, the gap between germline ends came to 14 bases.